This T cell receptor (beta chain) stems from a study of blood T cell repertoires in COVID-19. Germline V gene lookup returns CDR1 LGHDT and CDR2 YNNKEL (reference sequence). This CDR3 comprises 15 residues. Repertoires were generated with immunoSEQ multiplex PCR, while TCRdb's copy carries only in-frame clones and drops some. This table has 250,000 or so clones, approximately 86% appearing once. About this clone: At one end, the junction sequence differs from germline, possibly due to a read error.

Sequenced input: PBMCs or T cells enriched from blood (not recorded which). This sequence originates from a woman in her 50s who had recovered from COVID-19. This sequence joins TRBV3-1 (or the pseudogene TRBV3-2) and TRBJ2-2, with TRBD2 matching over 7 bases. CDR3 nucleotide sequence: TGTGCCAGCAGCCAGCGGCGGGAGAACTCCGGGGAGCTGTTTTTT. It encodes CASSQRRENSGELFF.